The 16 T cell receptor beta chains presented below share a single source sample, sequenced in a study of blood T cell repertoires in COVID-19. The protocol was immunoSEQ multiplex PCR, while the TCRdb copy is restricted to in-frame clones and leaves out a portion. The table has more than 20,000 clones, about 76% seen once. The sequencing sample was made of peripheral blood. These receptors all come from a man older than 75 with active or convalescent COVID-19.

The chain employs TRBV5-4 and TRBJ2-5; perhaps TRBD2 as D (7 bases). The CDR3 is 16 residues long. The germline V gene encodes CDR1 SGHNT and CDR2 YYREEE (reference sequence). Trimming shortened V by 0 bases and J by 3 bases, and 15 bases separated the two germline ends. The CDR3 region has the DNA TGTGCCAGCAGCTTGGGGGGCGGGGGCTCCGAAGAGACCCAGTACTTC. Translation gives CASSLGGGGSEETQYF.

This chain uses TRBV6-2 or TRBV6-3 with TRBJ1-6; D possibly corresponds to TRBD1 (5 bases). CDR1 MNHEY and CDR2 SVGEGT come from the germline V gene. The CDR3 sequence is 16 residues long. The V gene lost 2 bases and the J gene lost 0 bases, with 8 bases spanning the gap. The CDR3 DNA reads TGTGCCAGCAGTTACGATGACAGCTCCTATAATTCACCCCTCCACTTT. This gives the protein CASSYDDSSYNSPLHF.

Notes on this clone: The junction departs from germline at one end; a sequencing error may be responsible. This rearrangement joins TRBV18 to TRBJ2-5; perhaps TRBD2 as D (6 bases). This CDR3 contains 16 residues. Germline V gene sequence: CDR1 KGHSH, CDR2 LQKENI. The CDR3 nucleotides read TGTGCCAGCTCGCCACGTGTAGACATCCGGGGAGGGACCCAGTACTTC. It yields the protein CASSPRVDIRGGTQYF.

This clone was recorded a few times. Other DNA sequences in the sample encode the same CDR3. The chain has TRBV28 and TRBJ2-7, with a weak D call TRBD2 (5 bases). Germline-derived CDR1 and CDR2 are MDHEN and SYDVKM. The V and J ends lost 2 bases and 0 bases respectively, with 8 bases between them. This CDR3 has 14 amino acids. CDR3 amino acids: CASSLAGGSYEQYF. The CDR3 DNA reads TGTGCCAGCAGTTTAGCGGGCGGCTCCTACGAGCAGTACTTC.

This clone has a handful of counts. The chain couples TRBV28 to TRBJ2-1; 7 nucleotides line up with TRBD2. The CDR3 sequence is 14 residues long. Germline CDR1 and CDR2: MDHEN and SYDVKM. Germline trimming cut 7 bases from V and 8 bases from J; bases unmatched to any gene: 11. The CDR3 sequence: CASTEPGRSDEQFF. For the CDR3, the DNA is TGTGCCAGCACCGAACCCGGGAGGTCGGATGAGCAGTTCTTC.

This clone has a handful of counts. The chain employs TRBV11-2 and TRBJ1-2; D not certain. Trimming removed 5 bases at V and 2 bases at J, with 15 bases between. The CDR3 spans 15 residues. CDR1 SGHAT and CDR2 FQNNGV come from the germline V gene. The CDR3 loop reads CASSLVGGSNYGYTF. The DNA of the CDR3 is TGTGCCAGCAGCCTCGTCGGTGGTAGCAACTATGGCTACACCTTC. Together with reference TRBV11-2 and TRBJ1-2, the CDR3 gives the full variable domain: EAGVAQSPRYKIIEKRQSVAFWCNPISGHATLYWYQQILGQGPKLLIQFQNNGVVDDSQLPKDRFSAERLKGVDSTLKIQPAKLEDSAVYLCASSLVGGSNYGYTFGSGTRLTVV.

This clone was picked up one time. CDR3 loop: CASSPDGTGACTF. In DNA, the CDR3 is TGTGCCAGCAGTCCCGACGGGACAGGGGCCTGCACCTTC. The V and J genes are TRBV6-2 or TRBV6-3 and TRBJ1-2; 10 bases map to TRBD1. Germline values: CDR1 MNHEY, CDR2 SVGEGT. The CDR3 has 13 residues. V trimming: 5 bases; J trimming: 13 bases; junction bases outside the gene matches: 10.

This clone was detected only once. The chain uses TRBV7-2 and TRBJ2-7, with TRBD2 matching over 10 bases. Germline V lookup: CDR1 SGHTA, CDR2 FQGNSA. The V gene end was trimmed by 4 bases and the J gene end by 3 bases; junction bases not matched to a gene: 3. The CDR3 is made up of 14 amino acids. CDR3 sequence reads: CASSSLAGDYEQYF. The CDR3 nucleotides read TGTGCCAGCAGCTCCCTAGCGGGAGACTACGAGCAGTACTTC.

The chain joins TRBV7-3 to TRBJ2-1; D call uncertain. The CDR3 totals 16 residues. V was trimmed by 2 bases and J by 0 bases, leaving 11 bases between them. Germline CDR1 and CDR2: SGHTA and FQGTGA. CDR3 bases: TGTGCCAGCAGCTTATTTGGCACCTCCTCCTACAATGAGCAGTTCTTC. Translation: CASSLFGTSSYNEQFF.

The table lists this clone with a few counts. The chain recombines TRBV2 with TRBJ2-1, with D perhaps matching TRBD2 (6 bases). The length of the CDR3 is 11 residues. Germline CDR1 is SNHLY and CDR2 is FYNNEI. Trimming left V 8 bases short and J 5 bases short, with 7 bases between. In nucleotides, the CDR3 is TGTGCCAGCGGGAGGCACAATGAGCAGTTCTTC. Its protein product is CASGRHNEQFF.

This clone has a handful of counts. The V gene is TRBV6-5, the J gene TRBJ1-5; possible D gene TRBD1, 5 bases. The CDR3 loop spans 16 amino acids. In germline, CDR1 is MNHEY, CDR2 SVGAGI. Trimming pared 4 bases from V and 2 bases from J, leaving 15 bases between. CDR3 residues: CASSSPGRGGNQPQHF. The CDR3 region has the DNA TGTGCCAGCAGTTCCCCGGGGAGGGGTGGCAATCAGCCCCAGCATTTT.

In its sample, this clone was seen a few times. The J gene is TRBJ2-1, the V gene TRBV6-2 or TRBV6-3; 12 bases agree with TRBD2. The CDR3 extends over 20 amino acids. CDR1 MNHEY and CDR2 SVGEGT come from the germline V gene. Losses at the gene ends were 0 bases for V and 3 bases for J; bases not matched to a gene: 12. The CDR3 DNA reads TGTGCCAGCAGTTACTCGATAGGCCTAGCGGGAGGGCCGATCTACAATGAGCAGTTCTTC. Amino acids: CASSYSIGLAGGPIYNEQFF.

The J gene is TRBJ2-2, the V gene TRBV24-1; 7 nucleotides align to TRBD1. The CDR3 is made up of 15 amino acids. Germline V CDR1 and CDR2: KGHDR, SFDVKD. The J segment lost 7 bases and the V segment lost 5 bases, leaving 9 bases of the junction unmatched. CDR3 coding DNA: TGTGCCACCAGTGCCCGGACAGGATCCGTCGGGGAGCTGTTTTTT. It is translated as CATSARTGSVGELFF.

This chain uses TRBV7-6 with TRBJ2-2; 8 nucleotides align to TRBD1. This CDR3 has 16 residues. V was clipped by 5 bases and J by 2 bases; unmatched bases: 7. Germline V gene sequence: CDR1 SGHVS, CDR2 FNYEAQ. The CDR3 sequence: CASSQGAQANTGELFF. In DNA form, the CDR3 reads TGTGCCAGCAGCCAGGGGGCACAGGCCAACACCGGGGAGCTGTTTTTT.

CDR3 sequence (DNA): TGTGCCATCAGTCAGGGACAGATGAACACTGAAGCTTTCTTT. Amino acid sequence: CAISQGQMNTEAFF. The chain is built from TRBV10-3 and TRBJ1-1; 7 bases match TRBD1. Trimming removed 5 bases from V and 0 bases from J; junction bases left unmatched: 3. The CDR3 has 14 residues. Germline V gene lookup returns CDR1 ENHRY and CDR2 SYGVKD.

This chain uses TRBV13 with TRBJ2-1; TRBD2 agrees at 7 bases. Germline V gene lookup returns CDR1 PRHDT and CDR2 FYEKMQ (reference sequence). The ends lost 3 bases at V and 4 bases at J; junction bases unmatched: 9. CDR3 length equals 16 residues. CDR3 in amino acids: CASSLIRGGPYNEQFF. The DNA for the CDR3 is TGTGCCAGCAGCTTGATTCGGGGAGGGCCATACAATGAGCAGTTCTTC.